The 17 T cell receptor beta chains below were found in one sample sequenced in a study of post-analysis software for immune sequencing data. General study findings and limits: There were four or five TRBV segments more frequent in patients than controls, and TRBV5-6, TRBV5-1 and TRBV20-1 were among them.

The antigens for these receptors are not known. Unique molecular identifiers were built into the TCR beta cDNA libraries. One entry per CDR3 protein, called by TCRdb with MiXCR from the PCR reads. This table holds hundreds of thousands of distinct CDR3 sequences, over 30% found once. Sample: blood. These receptors originate from a girl under 10 years old with multiple sclerosis.

CDR3 bases: TGTGCCAGCAGTTCCCCAGTTGGGATGTTGAATTCACCCCTCCACTTT. This gives the protein CASSSPVGMLNSPLHF. This chain joins TRBV28 and TRBJ1-6, with unresolved D. The CDR3 loop spans 16 amino acids. V lost 4 bases and J 7 bases, leaving 17 bases between the germline ends. Germline V gene sequence: CDR1 MDHEN, CDR2 SYDVKM.

The CDR3: CASSLLIDRGHAEAFF. DNA of the CDR3: TGTGCCAGCAGTTTACTTATCGACAGGGGGCACGCTGAAGCTTTCTTT. This chain joins TRBV28 and TRBJ1-1; TRBD1 agrees at 10 bases. Germline V gene sequence: CDR1 MDHEN, CDR2 SYDVKM. This CDR3 spans 16 amino acids. V lost 2 bases and J lost 6; bases outside the gene matches: 9. The whole variable domain, filled in from reference TRBV28 and TRBJ1-1, reads DVKVTQSSRYLVKRTGEKVFLECVQDMDHENMFWYRQDPGLGLRLIYFSYDVKMKEKGDIPEGYSVSREKKERFSLILESASTNQTSMYLCASSLLIDRGHAEAFFGQGTRLTVV.

This chain connects TRBV7-2 to TRBJ2-3; D uncertain. With 1 base removed from V and 0 bases from J, the gap between germline ends came to 8 bases. The length of the CDR3 is 15 residues. Germline loops: CDR1 SGHTA, CDR2 FQGNSA. CDR3 residues: CASSLDPPSTDTQYF. DNA of the CDR3: TGTGCCAGCAGCTTAGACCCCCCCAGCACAGATACGCAGTATTTT.

This clonotype showed up just a few times. The chain joins TRBV7-9 to TRBJ2-7; 8 positions match TRBD2. The CDR3 contains 15 residues. After removal of 1 base from V and 5 bases from J, the junction contained 7 bases not matched to a gene. Germline V CDR1 and CDR2: SEHNR, FQNEAQ (reference sequence). The CDR3 sequence is CASSLGGRGDNEQYF. The CDR3 nucleotides read TGTGCCAGCAGCTTAGGGGGGCGGGGGGACAACGAGCAGTACTTC.

This rearrangement joins TRBV9 to TRBJ2-5; D remains ambiguous. The germline V gene encodes CDR1 SGDLS and CDR2 YYNGEE. The CDR3 spans 12 residues. V was trimmed by 6 bases and J by 5 bases, leaving 11 bases between them. The CDR3 region has the DNA TGTGCCAGCACCCATCTAGGGGAGACCCAGTACTTC. This translates into CASTHLGETQYF.

In regard to this clonotype: An end of the junction does not agree with germline; a read error may underlie this. V is TRBV28 and J is TRBJ1-6; D remains ambiguous. Germline loops: CDR1 MDHEN, CDR2 SYDVKM. This CDR3 has 12 amino acids. CDR3 region: CASSLLNSPLHF. CDR3 in DNA: TGCGCCAGCAGTTTACTGAATTCACCCCTCCACTTT.

This clonotype occurred many times. V and J are TRBV29-1 and TRBJ2-1; 7 nucleotides match TRBD2. The CDR3 has 15 amino acids. The trim removed 4 bases at V and 6 bases at J, leaving 12 bases unmatched. Germline V CDR1 and CDR2: SQVTM, ANQGSEA. The CDR3: CSVVGGSLVGNEQFF. Written as DNA, the CDR3 is TGCAGCGTTGTTGGCGGGAGCCTTGTAGGCAATGAGCAGTTCTTC.

The J gene is TRBJ2-3, the V gene TRBV29-1; no reliable D call. CDR3 length: 13 amino acids. Per the germline V gene, CDR1 is SQVTM and CDR2 is ANQGSEA. The ends were cut back, 0 bases at V and 9 bases at J, with 13 bases in the middle. The chain's CDR3 is CSVEDQDWGTQYF. The CDR3 nucleotides are TGCAGCGTTGAAGATCAGGATTGGGGAACGCAGTATTTT.

The chain has TRBV5-1 and TRBJ2-4; 10 bases agree with TRBD2. The DNA end lines up better with TRBJ2-7; the J call may be wrong. CDR1 is SGHRS and CDR2 is YFSETQ in the germline V gene. The length of the CDR3 is 16 residues. CDR3 nucleotides: TGCGCCAGCAGCTTGGCCCAAGCGGGAGGGGGCTACGAGCAGTACTTC. It translates to CASSLAQAGGGYEQYF.

This clonotype was observed a few times. The chain combines TRBV10-3 with TRBJ2-5, with a possible D match to TRBD1 (5 bases). CDR1 ENHRY and CDR2 SYGVKD come from the germline V gene. CDR3 length: 13 amino acids. V was clipped by 4 bases and J by 2 bases, with 8 bases between them. The CDR3 loop is CAISVRTQETQYF. CDR3 sequence (DNA): TGTGCCATCAGTGTCAGGACACAAGAGACCCAGTACTTC.

This clonotype has a handful of counts. V gene TRBV7-9 combines with J gene TRBJ2-7; a weak D match, TRBD2 (5 bases). This CDR3 is built from 15 residues. Germline values: CDR1 SEHNR, CDR2 FQNEAQ (reference sequence). Trimming stripped 5 bases from V and 5 bases from J, with 19 bases between. In nucleotides, the CDR3 is TGTGCCAGCAGCGGAAGAGGTCTAGCCGACAACGAGCAGTACTTC. It specifies CASSGRGLADNEQYF.

In this sample, this clonotype turned up many times. This rearrangement joins TRBV7-9 to TRBJ1-1; 9 bases match TRBD1. V was clipped by 5 bases and J by 3 bases; unmatched bases: 7. The CDR3 has 15 amino acids. Germline V gene data show CDR1 as SEHNR and CDR2 as FQNEAQ (reference sequence). CDR3 bases: TGTGCCAGCAGCCTACAGGGGGCGCCGGACACTGAAGCTTTCTTT. It encodes CASSLQGAPDTEAFF.

The V gene is TRBV4-1, the J gene TRBJ1-1; D remains ambiguous. Trimming took off 2 bases at V and 5 bases at J, with 9 bases between the two ends. CDR1 MGHRA and CDR2 YSYEKL come from the germline V gene. This CDR3 has 13 residues. CDR3 coding DNA: TGCGCCAGCAGCCAACTCCGCGAAACTGAAGCTTTCTTT. It encodes CASSQLRETEAFF.

The CDR3 sequence is CASSQEWDSGYNEQFF. CDR3 coding DNA: TGCGCCAGCAGCCAAGAATGGGACAGCGGCTACAATGAGCAGTTCTTC. The chain has TRBV4-1 and TRBJ2-1, with 7 bases identical to TRBD1. Germline loops: CDR1 MGHRA, CDR2 YSYEKL. Trimming cost V 0 bases and J 3 bases; bases outside gene matches: 5. The CDR3 has 16 residues.

The chain recombines TRBV7-8 with TRBJ2-7; the D is unclear. Germline-derived CDR1 and CDR2 are SGHVS and FQNEAQ. V was clipped by 5 bases and J by 1 base, with 15 bases between them. The CDR3 has 15 residues. The CDR3 sequence: CASSPRRTGSYEQYF. For the CDR3, the DNA is TGTGCCAGCAGCCCACGGCGAACTGGGTCCTACGAGCAGTACTTC.

This clonotype was seen many times. The J gene is TRBJ1-1, the V gene TRBV5-1; D is possibly TRBD1 (5 bases). Per germline, CDR1 SGHRS and CDR2 YFSETQ. The CDR3 has 17 residues. Trimming removed 3 bases from V and 1 base from J, with 19 bases in between. CDR3 sequence (DNA): TGCGCCAGCAGCTACCCCGCTGGGGCGGCCACGAACACTGAAGCTTTCTTT. It specifies CASSYPAGAATNTEAFF.

This clonotype has a handful of counts. The rearrangement links TRBV12-3 or TRBV12-4 to TRBJ2-4, with 9 bases matching TRBD1. Matching the DNA end better, TRBJ2-7 makes the J call doubtful. The CDR3 runs 13 residues. Here the CDR3 DNA reads TGTGCCAGCAGTGACAGGGGGAAGAGCGAGCAGTACTTC. Protein sequence: CASSDRGKSEQYF.